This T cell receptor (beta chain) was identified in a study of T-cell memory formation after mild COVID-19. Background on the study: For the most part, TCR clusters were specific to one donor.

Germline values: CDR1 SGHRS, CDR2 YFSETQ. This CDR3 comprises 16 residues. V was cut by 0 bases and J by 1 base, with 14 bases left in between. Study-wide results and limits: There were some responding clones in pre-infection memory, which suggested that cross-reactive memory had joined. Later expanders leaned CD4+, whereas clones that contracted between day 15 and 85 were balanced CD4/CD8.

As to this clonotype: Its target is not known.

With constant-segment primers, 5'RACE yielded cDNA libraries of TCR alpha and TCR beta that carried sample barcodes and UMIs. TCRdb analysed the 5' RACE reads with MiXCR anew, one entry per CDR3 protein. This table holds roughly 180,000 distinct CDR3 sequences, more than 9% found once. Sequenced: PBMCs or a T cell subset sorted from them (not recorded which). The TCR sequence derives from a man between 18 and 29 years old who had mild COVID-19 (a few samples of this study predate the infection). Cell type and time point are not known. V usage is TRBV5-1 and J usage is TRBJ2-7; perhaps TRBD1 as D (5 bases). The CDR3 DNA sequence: TGCGCCAGCAGCTTGGCGTCTGGCAGGGCTTCCTACGAGCAGTACTTC. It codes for CASSLASGRASYEQYF.